This TCR beta chain was sequenced for a study of Graves' ophthalmopathy and Graves' hyperthyroidism. This clonotype was seen a few times. CDR3 regions of TCR beta were amplified from RNA transcripts. RT-PCR in the first round used HTBI primers; a second-round multiplex PCR followed. From the multiplex PCR reads, TCRdb called clonotypes with MiXCR, one entry per CDR3 protein. Of some 240,000 distinct CDR3 sequences listed, around 42% are singletons. The V gene lost 5 bases and the J gene lost 8 bases, with 12 bases spanning the gap. The CDR3 is made up of 12 amino acids. Clinical symptoms, serum thyroxine, TRAb, thyroid ultrasound and orbital computed tomography determined diagnosis.

The receptor comes from an adult man with Graves' ophthalmopathy. Sequencing input: peripheral blood. V gene TRBV12-3 or TRBV12-4 combines with J gene TRBJ1-2; D is unresolved. CDR3 residues: CASSPEAGGYTF. CDR3 nucleotides: TGTGCCAGCAGTCCCGAGGCGGGGGGCTACACCTTC.